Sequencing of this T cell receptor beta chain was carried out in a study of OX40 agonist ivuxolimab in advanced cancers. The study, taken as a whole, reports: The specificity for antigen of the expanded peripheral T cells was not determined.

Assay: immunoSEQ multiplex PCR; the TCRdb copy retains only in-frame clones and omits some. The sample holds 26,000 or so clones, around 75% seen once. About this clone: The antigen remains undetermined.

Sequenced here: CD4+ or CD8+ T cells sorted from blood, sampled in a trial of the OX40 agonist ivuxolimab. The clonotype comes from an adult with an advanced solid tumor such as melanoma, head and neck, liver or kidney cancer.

The CDR3 DNA reads as TGTGCCTGGAGTCTGGACAGCTACTATGGCTACACCTTC. Translating gives CAWSLDSYYGYTF. This rearrangement joins TRBV30 to TRBJ1-2; TRBD1 is a possible D gene (6 bases). V was shortened by 2 bases and J by 3 bases, with 10 bases between the two germline ends. Germline CDR1 reads GTSNPN; CDR2 reads SVGIG (reference sequence). The CDR3 spans 13 residues.